This is a list of T cell receptor beta chains from one sample in a study of CD8 T cells in ankylosing spondylitis. TCRdb itself ran the 5' RACE reads through MiXCR, one entry per CDR3 protein. Here the sample spans approximately 540,000 distinct CDR3 sequences, roughly an eighth being singletons. The specimen sequenced was blood, either unsorted or a sorted T cell fraction (not recorded which). The receptors were gathered from a male donor with ankylosing spondylitis. Both conserved end residues are part of each CDR3. A D gene is named only where the DNA matches it firmly. Clone size is shown for a subset of rows, as once, few, many or a class of expanded clone.

>TRBV4-2|.|TRBJ2-5|TRBD2
TGTGCCAGCAGCCAAGAACTTCCAGCGGGAGGATTGGAGACCCAGTACTTC
CASSQELPAGGLETQYF
>TRBV27|few|TRBJ1-6|.
TGTGCCAGCAGTTTAGAGGCGGTCACTTCACCCCTCCACTTT
CASSLEAVTSPLHF
>TRBV18|.|TRBJ1-3|TRBD1
TGTGCCAGCTCACCGGCCGGGACAGGGGGAAACACCATATATTTT
CASSPAGTGGNTIYF
>TRBV20-1|.|TRBJ2-6|.
TGCAGTGCTCTCAGGGCTGAGACTGGGGCCAACGTCCTGACTTTC
CSALRAETGANVLTF
>TRBV7-8|.|TRBJ1-1|.
TGTGCCAGCATCAGTCATATGGGTGGGCCCCGGTCTGAAGCTTTCTTT
CASISHMGGPRSEAFF
>TRBV28|.|TRBJ2-5|.
TGTGCCAGCCTTCGTGCCGGGATCGAGACCCAGTACTTC
CASLRAGIETQYF
>TRBV7-9|.|TRBJ1-2|.
TGTGCCAGCAGCCAACCCCCCAGTAACTATGGCTACACCTTC
CASSQPPSNYGYTF
>TRBV10-3|.|TRBJ1-5|TRBD1
TGTGCCATCAGTCCTCAGGGGGGGGGTCAGCAGCCCCAGCATTTT
CAISPQGGGQQPQHF
>TRBV12-3/TRBV12-4|few|TRBJ1-1|TRBD1
TGTGCCAGCAGTACAGGGGGCAGCACTGAAGCTTTCTTT
CASSTGGSTEAFF
>TRBV25-1|many|TRBJ2-1|TRBD1
TGTGCCAGCAGGGACAGGGAATACAATGAGCAGTTCTTC
CASRDREYNEQFF
>TRBV12-3/TRBV12-4|.|TRBJ1-5|TRBD1
TGTGCCAGCAGTTTCCGGACAGGAGACGGCAATCAGCCCCAGCATTTT
CASSFRTGDGNQPQHF
>TRBV20-1|.|TRBJ2-7|TRBD2
TGCAGTGCTAGAGAATCTAGCGGGAGGCCCTACGAGCAGTACTTC
CSARESSGRPYEQYF
>TRBV6-1|few|TRBJ2-1|.
TGTGCCAGCAACCCCCGGGTTCTCAGTGAGCAGTTCTTC
CASNPRVLSEQFF
>TRBV15|.|TRBJ2-5|.
TGTGCCACCAGCAGAGTGGGGGGCGCGGAGACCCAGTACTTC
CATSRVGGAETQYF
>TRBV7-9|few|TRBJ2-3|.
TGTGCCAGCAGCCCAGACGCCGGACCTAGCACAGATACGCAGTATTTT
CASSPDAGPSTDTQYF
>TRBV7-2|.|TRBJ2-1|TRBD2
TGTGCCAGCAGCTTAGTCAGGAGCGGGGGGGATGAGCAGTTCTTC
CASSLVRSGGDEQFF
>TRBV30|.|TRBJ2-3|TRBD2
TGTGCCTGGAGGTCAGGACTAGCCGGTGGCACAGATACGCAGTATTTT
CAWRSGLAGGTDTQYF